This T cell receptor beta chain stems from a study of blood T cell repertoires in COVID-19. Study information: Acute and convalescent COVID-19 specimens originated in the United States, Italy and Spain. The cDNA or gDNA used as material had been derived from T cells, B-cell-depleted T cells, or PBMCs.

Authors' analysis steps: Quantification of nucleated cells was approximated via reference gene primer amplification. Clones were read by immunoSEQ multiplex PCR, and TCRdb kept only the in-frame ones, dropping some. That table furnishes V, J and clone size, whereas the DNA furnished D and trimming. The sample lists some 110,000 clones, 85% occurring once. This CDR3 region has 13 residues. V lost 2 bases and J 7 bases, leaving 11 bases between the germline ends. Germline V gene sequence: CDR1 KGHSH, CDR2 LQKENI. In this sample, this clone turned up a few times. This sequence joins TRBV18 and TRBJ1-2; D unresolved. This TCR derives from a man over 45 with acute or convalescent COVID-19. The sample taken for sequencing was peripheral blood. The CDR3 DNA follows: TGTGCCAGCTCACCAGCCGGAGGTGTTGGCTACACCTTC. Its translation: CASSPAGGVGYTF.